A selection of T cell receptor beta chains follows, all from one sample in a study of circulating CD8 cells and anti-PD-1 response in melanoma. TCRdb redid the calling of the reads with MiXCR, one entry per CDR3 protein. In the table there are 900 to 1,000 distinct CDR3 sequences, 4% to 5.5% of which are singletons. Here the sequenced sample was CD8+ T cells from PBMCs, taken at baseline or after one month of anti-PD-1 therapy (not recorded which). Every receptor here comes from a human donor with melanoma. The CDR3 runs from the conserved cysteine through the conserved F or W. D genes are given only for firm matches. Expanded clones get a size class; other rows say once, few or many, or leave the size out.

abundance	v_gene	d_gene	j_gene	len	CDR3nt	CDR3aa
-	TRBV29-1	TRBD1	TRBJ2-7	13	TGCAGCGCCGGGGACAGGGAGACCTACGAGCAGTACTTC	CSAGDRETYEQYF
large	TRBV27	-	TRBJ2-7	14	TGTGCCAGCCGGTCGGGGCCACGTCCTTACGAGCAGTACTTC	CASRSGPRPYEQYF
medium-sized	TRBV28	TRBD1	TRBJ2-5	15	TGTGCCAGCAGTTTATATGGGACAGCCGAAGAGACCCAGTACTTC	CASSLYGTAEETQYF
large	TRBV23-1	-	TRBJ2-1	10	TGCGCCAGCGAGGCCCATGAGCAGTTCTTC	CASEAHEQFF
medium-sized	TRBV19	-	TRBJ2-5	11	TGTGCCAGTAGTATGTCGGAGACCCAGTACTTC	CASSMSETQYF
large	TRBV3-1	-	TRBJ2-3	14	TGTGCCAGTACGTTGGGGCAGAGCACAGATACGCAGTATTTT	CASTLGQSTDTQYF
large	TRBV21-1	-	TRBJ2-5	15	TGTGCCAGCAGCAAAGCTACGAGAGGACAAGAGACCCAGTACTTC	CASSKATRGQETQYF
medium-sized	TRBV28	-	TRBJ1-4	16	TGTGCCAGCAGTTTGCTCGGGGATGCAACTAATGAAAAACTGTTTTTT	CASSLLGDATNEKLFF
-	TRBV19	-	TRBJ2-1	15	TGTGCCAGTAGTATCATCGCAGGGACCTACAATGAGCAGTTCTTC	CASSIIAGTYNEQFF
large	TRBV4-1	TRBD1	TRBJ2-7	13	TGCGCCAGCAGCCAACGACAGGGTTACGAGCAGTACTTC	CASSQRQGYEQYF
large	TRBV20-1	-	TRBJ1-1	13	TGCAGTGCTAACGACCTTCTGAACACTGAAGCTTTCTTT	CSANDLLNTEAFF
medium-sized	TRBV6-5	TRBD2	TRBJ2-7	14	TGTGCCACCTCGTCCGGGACTAGTCACTACGAGCAGTACTTC	CATSSGTSHYEQYF
medium-sized	TRBV28	TRBD1	TRBJ2-2	15	TGTGCCAGCAGTCAGGGGGCCATTTCCCCCGGGGAGCTGTTTTTT	CASSQGAISPGELFF
large	TRBV19	TRBD1	TRBJ2-7	14	TGTGCCAGTAGCCCGACAGGGGGCGGCTACGAGCAGTACTTC	CASSPTGGGYEQYF
large	TRBV12-3/TRBV12-4	-	TRBJ2-7	14	TGTGCCAGCAGTTTGGGCAGTAGCTCCTACGAGCAGTACTTC	CASSLGSSSYEQYF
medium-sized	TRBV19	-	TRBJ1-6	11	TGTGCCGGCTCCACCGGACAGTATTTCCACTTT	CAGSTGQYFHF
large	TRBV25-1	-	TRBJ1-4	14	TGTGCCAGTCCAGACAGAGCAACTAATGAAAAACTGTTTTTT	CASPDRATNEKLFF
medium-sized	TRBV10-3	TRBD2	TRBJ2-3	14	TGTGCCATCAGTCCAAGCGGGGGCGCAGATACGCAGTATTTT	CAISPSGGADTQYF
few	TRBV28	-	TRBJ1-1	14	TGTGCCAGCAGTTTTTCAGGGGATGGCACTGAAGCTTTCTTT	CASSFSGDGTEAFF
large	TRBV5-6	TRBD1	TRBJ1-2	14	TGTGCCAGCAGCTTGGGAGGGGGCTCCTATGGCTACACCTTC	CASSLGGGSYGYTF
large	TRBV2	-	TRBJ2-5	14	TGTGCCAGCAGTGAAGACACCCGGGAGGAGACCCAGTACTTC	CASSEDTREETQYF
medium-sized	TRBV18	-	TRBJ2-2	15	TGTGCCAGCTCACCAGGCGGAACGAACACCGGGGAGCTGTTTTTT	CASSPGGTNTGELFF
large	TRBV4-1	-	TRBJ1-1	18	TGCGCCAGCAGCCAAGATCTTCGGCAGGGAATCAGGTGGGCTGAAGCTTTCTTT	CASSQDLRQGIRWAEAFF
large	TRBV25-1	TRBD2	TRBJ2-3	16	TGTGCCAGCAGCGAAGCGGGGTCGACCCTAGGAGATACGCAGTATTTT	CASSEAGSTLGDTQYF
medium-sized	TRBV7-9	-	TRBJ2-7	12	TGTGCCAGCAGCTTCGGTTCCTACGAGCAGTACTTC	CASSFGSYEQYF
large	TRBV27	-	TRBJ2-1	12	TGTGCCAGCAGTTACCGTGGAAATGAGCAGTTCTTC	CASSYRGNEQFF
large	TRBV28	TRBD2	TRBJ2-1	19	TGTGCCAGCAGTTTAAGGACTAGCGGGGGGCCAGCGGAGAACAATGAGCAGTTCTTC	CASSLRTSGGPAENNEQFF
large	TRBV4-1	TRBD2	TRBJ2-1	15	TGCGCCAGCAGCCTTCTAGCGGGGGGACGAAATGAGCAGTTCTTC	CASSLLAGGRNEQFF
medium-sized	TRBV24-1	TRBD1	TRBJ2-1	16	TGTGCCACCAGGAGCGGAGGGGACAGGGTATACAATGAGCAGTTCTTC	CATRSGGDRVYNEQFF
large	TRBV27	-	TRBJ1-1	15	TGTGCCAGCAGTGCCGGGGGGCCCCCTAACACTGAAGCTTTCTTT	CASSAGGPPNTEAFF
large	TRBV9	TRBD2	TRBJ2-7	15	TGTGCCAGCAGCGCCCTAGCGGACCCCTCCTACGAGCAGTACTTC	CASSALADPSYEQYF
medium-sized	TRBV21-1	-	TRBJ2-6	16	TGTGCCAGCAGCACGTCTAACCGCTCTGGGGCCAACGTCCTGACTTTC	CASSTSNRSGANVLTF
large	TRBV25-1	-	TRBJ1-4	13	TGTGCCAGCAGGGCGGGATATAATGAAAAACTGTTTTTT	CASRAGYNEKLFF
large	TRBV28	-	TRBJ1-6	13	TGTGCCAGCAGTTTAGGGCAGGTGTCACCCCTCCACTTT	CASSLGQVSPLHF
large	TRBV28	TRBD1	TRBJ2-1	15	TGTGCCAGCACCCTAATTCAGGGGGCCTACAATGAGCAGTTCTTC	CASTLIQGAYNEQFF
medium-sized	TRBV19	-	TRBJ2-7	14	TGTGCCAGTAGTATAGGGGGTTTCGACTACGAGCAGTACTTC	CASSIGGFDYEQYF
medium-sized	TRBV20-1	TRBD2	TRBJ2-1	15	TGCAGTGCTAGAGATCCTGCGGGGGGCCACAATGAGCAGTTCTTC	CSARDPAGGHNEQFF
few	TRBV28	TRBD1	TRBJ1-1	15	TGTGCCAGCAGTTTTCGGCCAGGGGGGAGCACTGAAGCTTTCTTT	CASSFRPGGSTEAFF
large	TRBV7-3	TRBD2	TRBJ2-2	16	TGTGCCAGCAGCTCTAGCGGGGGGCTTAACACCGGGGAGCTGTTTTTT	CASSSSGGLNTGELFF
medium-sized	TRBV2	-	TRBJ1-2	11	TGTGCCAGCAGTGGAGGGCCCCTCTACACCTTC	CASSGGPLYTF
medium-sized	TRBV29-1	-	TRBJ2-2	12	TGCAGCGCTTGGAACTACCGGGGGGAGCTGTTTTTT	CSAWNYRGELFF
medium-sized	TRBV19	TRBD1	TRBJ1-2	14	TGTGCCACCCAAGCCACAGGGGGACTCTATGGCTACACCTTC	CATQATGGLYGYTF
medium-sized	TRBV10-2	-	TRBJ2-1	15	TGCGCCAGCAGTGATCTTAGCGGAGGTTACAATGAGCAGTTCTTC	CASSDLSGGYNEQFF
-	TRBV28	-	TRBJ2-7	14	TGTGCCAGCATCCCTGATGGGGGCTTATACGAGCAGTACTTC	CASIPDGGLYEQYF
medium-sized	TRBV5-6	-	TRBJ2-7	14	TGTGCCAGCAGCTTGGTGTTAAGCTCCTACGAGCAGTACTTC	CASSLVLSSYEQYF
-	TRBV5-5	-	TRBJ1-1	15	TGTGCCAGCAGTTGGGCGGGGGACGTGAACACTGAAGCTTTCTTT	CASSWAGDVNTEAFF
medium-sized	TRBV29-1	TRBD2	TRBJ2-1	14	TGCAGCGTTGTGACAGCGGGGGCGTCCAATGAGCAGTTCTTC	CSVVTAGASNEQFF
medium-sized	TRBV28	TRBD1	TRBJ2-4	14	TGTGCCAGCAGTTCCCACAGGGGTGAGGGCATTCAGTACTTC	CASSSHRGEGIQYF
large	TRBV11-2	TRBD2	TRBJ2-2	19	TGTGCCAGCAGCGGATTGACTAGCGGGGAAAAGGGGAACACCGGGGAGCTGTTTTTT	CASSGLTSGEKGNTGELFF
few	TRBV27	-	TRBJ1-4	13	TGTGCCAGCAGTTTACGGACTAATGAAAAACTGTTTTTT	CASSLRTNEKLFF
large	TRBV29-1	-	TRBJ1-3	13	TGCAGCGTACAGGACAACTCTGGAAACACCATATATTTT	CSVQDNSGNTIYF
large	TRBV12-5	-	TRBJ1-3	15	TGTGCTAGTGGTTTGGGGGACGCTTCTGGAAACACCATATATTTT	CASGLGDASGNTIYF
medium-sized	TRBV30	-	TRBJ2-7	15	TGTGCCTGGACCGTCTATGCCTCTGGTGACTACGAGCAGTACTTC	CAWTVYASGDYEQYF
medium-sized	TRBV29-1	TRBD1	TRBJ2-3	13	TGCAGCGTTGAGGGACAGAGCACAGATACGCAGTATTTT	CSVEGQSTDTQYF
few	TRBV19	TRBD1	TRBJ2-7	18	TGTGCCAGTAGTATCATTTATGTTTCCCGGGACAGCTCCTACGAGCAGTACTTC	CASSIIYVSRDSSYEQYF
medium-sized	TRBV19	-	TRBJ2-1	14	TGTGCCAGTAGTAGCAAGGTCTCCTACAATGAGCAGTTCTTC	CASSSKVSYNEQFF
medium-sized	TRBV27	-	TRBJ2-3	13	TGTGCCAGCAGGATGTTGGGAGACGCCTCTCAGTATTTT	CASRMLGDASQYF
-	TRBV19	TRBD1	TRBJ2-1	14	TGTGCCAGTAGTATATTGGGACAGGGGGATGAGCAGTTCTTC	CASSILGQGDEQFF
large	TRBV27	-	TRBJ2-2	11	TGTGCCAGCAGTCGGGACGGGGAGCTGTTTTTT	CASSRDGELFF